This T cell receptor (beta chain) came from a study of blood T cell repertoires in COVID-19. Across the whole study: Acute and convalescent COVID-19 samples came from the United States, Italy and Spain. T cells, B-cell-depleted T cells, or PBMCs supplied cDNA or gDNA.

Germline V gene data show CDR1 as WNHNN and CDR2 as SYGVQD (reference sequence). Trimming took 4 bases from V and 0 from J; bases not matched to a gene: 15. The CDR3 totals 18 residues. In the original analysis: Scientists estimated how many nucleated cells there were by amplifying reference gene primers. Some clones are missing from TCRdb's copy, which holds only in-frame ones; the method was immunoSEQ multiplex PCR. That table supplies the V and J calls and clone size; D and trimming were determined from the DNA. Among about 150,000 clones listed, more than 75% were seen once. Input material: peripheral blood. V and J are TRBV10-1 and TRBJ2-7; TRBD2 agrees at 7 bases. The TCR sequence derives from a man aged 55 to 70 with acute or convalescent COVID-19. The CDR3 loop reads CASSGGNPASGFSYEQYF. CDR3 in DNA: TGCGCCAGCAGTGGGGGTAATCCGGCTAGCGGTTTCTCCTACGAGCAGTACTTC.